The 26 T cell receptor beta chains presented below share a single source sample, sequenced in a study of T-cell reconstitution after alpha-beta-depleted transplantation in children. Preparation of the TCRbeta library was carried out with unique molecular identifiers. Using its own MiXCR run on the PCR reads, TCRdb lists one record per CDR3 protein. The sample carries hundreds of thousands of distinct CDR3 sequences, approximately 20% recorded once. Specimen: PBMCs from the stem cell graft donor, collected from the stem cell graft. Source of these receptors: a human donor who donated a stem cell graft to a child with acute lymphoblastic leukemia.

The rearrangement uses TRBV4-1 and TRBJ2-2; no reliable D call. Germline V gene sequence: CDR1 MGHRA, CDR2 YSYEKL. Trimming pared 4 bases from V and 9 bases from J, leaving 12 bases between. The CDR3 sequence is 13 residues long. The DNA for the CDR3 is TGCGCCAGCAGCCGCCCAGAATTAAGGGAGCTGTTTTTT. Its protein is CASSRPELRELFF.

This clonotype was seen a single time. The chain links TRBV5-4 to TRBJ2-3; perhaps D is TRBD1 or TRBD2 (5 bases each). V was shortened by 5 bases and J by 1 base, with 11 bases between the two germline ends. In germline, CDR1 is SGHNT, CDR2 YYREEE (reference sequence). The CDR3 length is 14 residues. The CDR3 DNA sequence: TGTGCCAGCAGTTATCGAGGGGGCACAGATACGCAGTATTTT. It encodes CASSYRGGTDTQYF.

The chain couples TRBV4-1 to TRBJ1-4; D ambiguous. V lost 1 base to trimming and J lost 0 bases, with 12 bases between them. CDR1 MGHRA and CDR2 YSYEKL come from the germline V gene. This CDR3 spans 17 amino acids. DNA of the CDR3: TGCGCCAGCAGCCAAGGCCGGCCGAAATCAACTAATGAAAAACTGTTTTTT. Amino acids: CASSQGRPKSTNEKLFF.

This clonotype was counted only a few times. This chain joins TRBV20-1 and TRBJ2-7; D is unclear. V was trimmed by 4 bases and J by 5 bases, leaving 6 bases between them. The germline V gene encodes CDR1 DFQATT and CDR2 SNEGSKA (reference sequence). The CDR3 is 10 amino acids. In nucleotides, the CDR3 is TGCAGTGCTAATGAGAACGAGCAGTACTTC. Encoded protein: CSANENEQYF.

The chain has TRBV5-1 and TRBJ1-5, with D tentatively TRBD1 (5 bases). The germline V gene has CDR1 SGHRS and CDR2 YFSETQ. Trimming stripped 0 bases from V and 7 bases from J, with 11 bases between. The CDR3 runs to 14 residues. In DNA, the CDR3 is TGCGCCAGCAGCTTGGATGGGGGACGCCAGCCCCAGCATTTT. This gives the protein CASSLDGGRQPQHF.

J is TRBJ1-1 and V is TRBV20-1; 9 bases match TRBD1. In germline, CDR1 is DFQATT, CDR2 SNEGSKA (reference sequence). The CDR3 is 13 amino acids. With 3 bases clipped from V and 4 bases from J, the junction kept 3 bases outside the gene matches. CDR3 in DNA: TGCAGTGCTAGGGGACAGGGAATCACTGAAGCTTTCTTT. Encoded protein: CSARGQGITEAFF.

V and J are TRBV12-3 or TRBV12-4 and TRBJ1-2, with 10 bases aligning to TRBD1. The CDR3 length is 15 residues. V dropped 6 bases and J dropped 6; count of bases not matched to a gene: 10. CDR3 protein: CASRPPGQGIHGYTF. CDR3 in DNA: TGTGCCAGCAGGCCGCCGGGACAGGGGATACATGGCTACACCTTC.

This clonotype was picked up a small number of times. The chain is built from TRBV4-2 and TRBJ2-7; D unresolved. The CDR3 length is 15 residues. Germline V gene sequence: CDR1 LGHNA, CDR2 YNFKEQ. V lost 4 bases, J lost 0 bases, and 13 bases lay in between. CDR3 bases: TGTGCCAGCAGCCCCGGAGCGTATGCCTCCTACGAGCAGTACTTC. Protein sequence: CASSPGAYASYEQYF.

The rearrangement uses TRBV5-1 and TRBJ2-1, with D uncertain. The CDR3 length is 15 residues. Trimming stripped 2 bases from V and 0 bases from J, with 9 bases between. Germline loops: CDR1 SGHRS, CDR2 YFSETQ. The CDR3 spells CASSFEAGSYNEQFF. The CDR3, as DNA: TGCGCCAGCAGCTTTGAGGCAGGCTCCTACAATGAGCAGTTCTTC.

This chain joins TRBV20-1 and TRBJ1-3; TRBD1 aligns across 9 bases. Per germline, CDR1 DFQATT and CDR2 SNEGSKA (reference sequence). Unmatched junction bases numbered 6, after V lost 5 bases and J lost 4 bases. This CDR3 contains 14 residues. The CDR3 DNA sequence: TGCAGTGCTGATCCCGGGACAGGGGGAAACACCATATATTTT. Amino acids: CSADPGTGGNTIYF.

This clonotype showed up just a few times. The chain joins TRBV10-3 to TRBJ2-3; 8 bases match TRBD1. Looked up from germline, CDR1 is ENHRY and CDR2 is SYGVKD. Losses at the gene ends were 3 bases for V and 4 bases for J; bases not matched to a gene: 0. The CDR3 is 13 residues long. The CDR3 spells CAISDRGPDTQYF. CDR3 coding DNA: TGTGCCATCAGTGACAGGGGGCCAGATACGCAGTATTTT.

The rearrangement joins TRBV7-9 to TRBJ1-1, with 11 nucleotides matching TRBD1. The CDR3 runs 15 residues. The V gene end was trimmed by 5 bases and the J gene end by 4 bases; junction bases not matched to a gene: 6. Germline V lookup: CDR1 SEHNR, CDR2 FQNEAQ (reference sequence). For the CDR3, the DNA is TGTGCCAGCAGCCCGCCGGGACAGGGGGGCACTGAAGCTTTCTTT. This sequence encodes CASSPPGQGGTEAFF.

The chain employs TRBV29-1 and TRBJ1-2; D gene ambiguous. The CDR3 loop spans 11 amino acids. CDR1 SQVTM and CDR2 ANQGSEA come from the germline V gene. The V end was cut by 6 bases, the J end by 8 bases, with 13 bases between. The CDR3 nucleotides read TGCAGCGTAGGCCCCGAAGAGGGCTACACCTTC. Encoded protein: CSVGPEEGYTF. Full variable domain (remainder filled in from reference TRBV29-1 and TRBJ1-2): SAVISQKPSRDICQRGTSLTIQCQVDSQVTMMFWYRQQPGQSLTLIATANQGSEATYESGFVIDKFPISRPNLTFSTLTVSNMSPEDSSIYLCSVGPEEGYTFGSGTRLTVV.

This chain uses TRBV5-1 with TRBJ1-1, with 7 nucleotides matching TRBD1. The CDR3 is 16 amino acids. V shed 1 base and J 3 bases; nucleotides not matched to a gene: 9. Germline V gene lookup returns CDR1 SGHRS and CDR2 YFSETQ. The CDR3 coding sequence is TGCGCCAGCAGCTTGAGAAAAGGGGGCGACTACACTGAAGCTTTCTTT. It encodes CASSLRKGGDYTEAFF.

The chain employs TRBV7-9 and TRBJ1-2; 12 bases match TRBD1. This CDR3 has 14 residues. Losses at the gene ends were 5 bases for V and 6 bases for J; bases not matched to a gene: 4. Germline lookup yields CDR1 SEHNR and CDR2 FQNEAQ (reference sequence). CDR3 bases: TGTGCCAGCAGCCCGGGACAGGGGGCCCATGGCTACACCTTC. As protein: CASSPGQGAHGYTF.

The rearrangement uses TRBV6-4 and TRBJ2-1; D is undetermined. Germline V lookup: CDR1 MRHNA, CDR2 SNTAGT. V was shortened by 2 bases and J by 4 bases, with 6 bases between the two germline ends. The CDR3 is 13 residues long. CDR3 sequence: CASSDVRYNEQFF. The CDR3 nucleotides read TGTGCCAGCAGTGACGTTAGGTACAATGAGCAGTTCTTC.

This chain uses TRBV11-2 with TRBJ2-1; 12 bases fit TRBD2. The ends lost 2 bases at V and 4 bases at J; junction bases unmatched: 12. Germline V gene lookup returns CDR1 SGHAT and CDR2 FQNNGV. There are 19 residues in the CDR3. The CDR3 is CASSLNVGGTSGYYNEQFF. The DNA for the CDR3 is TGTGCCAGCAGCTTAAATGTCGGGGGGACTAGCGGGTATTACAATGAGCAGTTCTTC.

The V and J genes are TRBV7-9 and TRBJ2-4, with 7 bases that match TRBD1. CDR1 and CDR2 from the germline V gene are SEHNR and FQNEAQ (reference sequence). J gave up 5 bases and V 1 base, and 11 bases lay outside the gene matches. This CDR3 is 17 amino acids long. The CDR3 DNA reads TGTGCCAGCAGCTTAGACACTTTTGGGACAGTCGAAAACATTCAGTACTTC. It yields the protein CASSLDTFGTVENIQYF.

The table lists this clonotype with a few counts. The chain links TRBV6-1 to TRBJ2-7; D is perhaps TRBD2 (6 bases). The CDR3 has 15 residues. Trimming pared 6 bases from V and 3 bases from J, leaving 18 bases between. The germline V gene has CDR1 MNHNS and CDR2 SASEGT. The CDR3 region has the DNA TGTGCCAGCAGCAGAAATAGCGGCCTAATCTACGAGCAGTACTTC. Protein: CASSRNSGLIYEQYF.

The chain links TRBV7-9 to TRBJ2-7; D unclear. In germline, CDR1 is SEHNR, CDR2 FQNEAQ (reference sequence). The CDR3 runs 14 residues. Deletions cut 5 bases from V and 3 bases from J, with 14 bases between. The CDR3 is CASSPSRQVYEQYF. The CDR3 DNA follows: TGTGCCAGCAGCCCCTCCCGTCAGGTCTACGAGCAGTACTTC.

This clonotype was seen more than once but under ten times. This sequence joins TRBV7-2 and TRBJ2-3; the D gene could be TRBD1 or TRBD2 (5 bases each). The germline V gene encodes CDR1 SGHTA and CDR2 FQGNSA. The CDR3 contains 14 residues. The V end was cut by 2 bases, the J end by 4 bases, with 10 bases between. The CDR3 DNA follows: TGTGCCAGCAGCTTAACCCGGGACGCAGATACGCAGTATTTT. Translating it yields CASSLTRDADTQYF.

The gene calls are TRBV20-1 and TRBJ2-2, with no clear D. This CDR3 has 11 amino acids. Looked up from germline, CDR1 is DFQATT and CDR2 is SNEGSKA (reference sequence). Deletions cut 2 bases from V and 14 bases from J, with 12 bases between. The CDR3, as DNA: TGCAGTGCTAGAAATGGACCTATCCTGTTTTTT. Translating it yields CSARNGPILFF.

This chain links TRBV4-1 with TRBJ2-1; possible D gene TRBD1, 5 bases. With 1 base removed from V and 7 bases from J, the gap between germline ends came to 17 bases. The CDR3 length is 16 residues. Germline values: CDR1 MGHRA, CDR2 YSYEKL. The CDR3 DNA sequence: TGCGCCAGCAGCCAAGCCTGGGGCGAACTCTTGAATGAGCAGTTCTTC. Translating gives CASSQAWGELLNEQFF.

In DNA, the CDR3 is TGTGCCACCAAATTTGACAGGGACACAGATACGCAGTATTTT. Encoded protein: CATKFDRDTDTQYF. V and J are TRBV15 and TRBJ2-3; 7 nucleotides line up with TRBD1. Losses at the gene ends were 7 bases for V and 2 bases for J; bases not matched to a gene: 6. CDR3 length: 14 residues. CDR1 and CDR2 from the germline V gene are LNHNV and YYDKDF (reference sequence).

V and J are TRBV13 and TRBJ2-1; the match to TRBD2 covers 8 bases. Germline assignment: CDR1 PRHDT and CDR2 FYEKMQ (reference sequence). CDR3 length equals 12 residues. V gave up 4 bases and J gave up 9 bases; unmatched junction bases: 2. CDR3 loop: CASSWREVEQFF. The CDR3 DNA reads TGTGCCAGCAGCTGGCGGGAGGTTGAGCAGTTCTTC.

This clonotype was found a few times. The gene calls are TRBV20-1 and TRBJ1-3; no definite D call. Per germline, CDR1 DFQATT and CDR2 SNEGSKA (reference sequence). The germline V and J ends were trimmed by 3 bases and 4 bases, with 16 bases remaining between them. CDR3 length equals 15 residues. The CDR3 reads CSARLLGPYGNTIYF. The CDR3, as DNA: TGCAGTGCTAGGCTTCTGGGCCCCTACGGAAACACCATATATTTT.